Given below is one T cell receptor (beta chain) in context. Generated by immunoSEQ multiplex PCR, the TCRdb table keeps only in-frame clones and is missing some. Counted here are 20,000 to 25,000 clones, 85% to 90% occurring once; the ten biggest clones make up around 9%. This entry belongs to a study of control samples from healthy donors and cancer patients. The CDR3 contains 15 residues. CDR1 and CDR2 from the germline V gene are SGHVS and FQNEAQ. With 2 bases clipped from V and 5 bases from J, the junction kept 5 bases outside the gene matches. The source of this sequence is a woman between 55 and 75 years old with head and neck cancer. The chain recombines TRBV7-8 with TRBJ2-3; the match to TRBD1 covers 9 bases. The sequenced sample consisted of PBMCs. The CDR3 sequence is CASSLWTGAEDTQYF. In nucleotides, the CDR3 is TGTGCCAGCAGCTTATGGACAGGGGCAGAAGATACGCAGTATTTT.